The 29 T cell receptor beta chains presented below share a single source sample, sequenced in a study of T cells in Graves' hyperthyroidism and ophthalmopathy. TCR beta CDR3 regions were amplified from RNA transcripts. When the TCR CDR3 underwent first-round RT-PCR, the HTBI primer set was used. TCRdb re-analysed the multiplex PCR reads in MiXCR, keeping a single row per CDR3 protein. The sample records 500,000 to 750,000 distinct CDR3 sequences, around 46% being singletons. Sequencing was carried out using peripheral blood or thyroid tissue (not recorded which). The origin of the receptors is a woman younger than 30 with Graves' hyperthyroidism.

Concerning this clonotype: Germline is not matched at one junction end, which may reflect a read error. CDR3 protein: CASSRGGEWGRQPQHF. The CDR3 DNA sequence: TGCGCCAGCAGCCGGGGGGGGGAATGGGGCAGACAGCCCCAGCATTTT. This chain joins TRBV7-9 and TRBJ1-5; D might be TRBD1 (5 bases). This CDR3 is built from 16 residues. Looked up from germline, CDR1 is SEHNR and CDR2 is FQNEAQ (reference sequence). Complete variable domain (other parts from reference TRBV7-9 and TRBJ1-5): DTGVSQNPRHKITKRGQNVTFRCDPISEHNRLYWYRQTLGQGPEFLTYFQNEAQLEKSRLLSDRFSAERPKGSFSTLEIQRTEQGDSAMYLCASSRGGEWGRQPQHFGDGTRLSIL.

The chain carries TRBV7-8 and TRBJ1-4; weak D call: TRBD1 (5 bases). The CDR3 is made up of 16 amino acids. V lost 10 bases and J lost 8, with 26 bases in between. Germline CDR1 reads SGHVS; CDR2 reads FQNEAQ. This CDR3 reads CATSENRRAINEKLFF. In DNA, the CDR3 is TGTGCCACCAGTGAAAACAGGCGGGCAATAAACGAAAAACTGTTTTTT.

In this sample, this clonotype turned up a few times. This chain joins TRBV24-1 and TRBJ2-1; 9 nucleotides align to TRBD1. Germline trimming cut 3 bases from V and 7 bases from J; bases unmatched to any gene: 15. The length of the CDR3 is 18 residues. Germline V gene sequence: CDR1 KGHDR, CDR2 SFDVKD. This chain's CDR3 is CATSDVTGTGSATNEQFF. CDR3 nucleotides: TGTGCCACCAGTGATGTTACCGGGACAGGGTCCGCGACTAATGAGCAGTTCTTC.

The chain recombines TRBV29-1 with TRBJ1-4; D possibly corresponds to TRBD1 (5 bases). Trimming took off 2 bases at V and 8 bases at J, with 12 bases between the two ends. In germline, CDR1 is SQVTM, CDR2 ANQGSEA. The CDR3 covers 13 residues. In DNA, the CDR3 is TGCAGCGTTGAACAGGGTTTAGACGAAAAACTGTTTTTT. Translated, it gives CSVEQGLDEKLFF.

This clonotype was seen ten or more times. This sequence joins TRBV5-4 and TRBJ1-1, with D possibly being TRBD1 (6 bases). This CDR3 region has 15 residues. V lost 5 bases and J lost 3, with 17 bases in between. Germline V gene data show CDR1 as SGHNT and CDR2 as YYREEE (reference sequence). The DNA of the CDR3 is TGTGCCAGCAGTTTTCTACGGGGGGCCGACACTGAAGCTTTCTTT. This codes for CASSFLRGADTEAFF.

This sequence joins TRBV20-1 and TRBJ1-4; maybe TRBD1 (5 bases). CDR1 is DFQATT, CDR2 SNEGSKA, per germline (reference sequence). The CDR3 is made up of 16 amino acids. The V end was cut by 6 bases, the J end by 13 bases, with 30 bases between. CDR3 nucleotides: TGCAGTGCCAGCAGCCAAGAGGGGACCCTTCATGTTGGACTGTTTTTT. It specifies CSASSQEGTLHVGLFF.

This clonotype occurred many times. The V gene is TRBV5-1, the J gene TRBJ1-2; 7 bases align to TRBD1. V lost 4 bases, J lost 6 bases, and 12 bases stayed unmatched. The germline V gene encodes CDR1 SGHRS and CDR2 YFSETQ. The CDR3 has 15 amino acids. The CDR3 DNA follows: TGCGCCAGCAGCCCTCCGACAGGGCGGAGAAATGGCTACACCTTC. This translates into CASSPPTGRRNGYTF.

The chain recombines TRBV24-1 with TRBJ2-5; tentative D call: TRBD1 (6 bases). The CDR3 sequence is 15 residues long. From germline, CDR1 is KGHDR and CDR2 SFDVKD. V lost 7 bases and J 9 bases, leaving 23 bases between the germline ends. Here the CDR3 reads CATSASGDSNQPQYF. CDR3 bases: TGTGCCACCAGCGCCTCAGGGGATAGCAATCAGCCCCAGTACTTC.

This clonotype has ten or more counts. The rearrangement links TRBV19 to TRBJ1-5; the D gene is possibly TRBD1 (6 bases). The CDR3 runs to 14 residues. V lost 7 bases to trimming and J lost 7 bases, with 17 bases between them. CDR1 and CDR2 from the germline V gene are LNHDA and SQIVND (reference sequence). CDR3 DNA sequence: TGTGCCAGTAACCCTCAGGGGAGGGAACAGCCCCAGCATTTT. Translation: CASNPQGREQPQHF.

This clonotype occurred many times. The genes are TRBV15 and TRBJ2-5, with TRBD2 matching 8 bases. From germline, CDR1 is LNHNV and CDR2 YYDKDF (reference sequence). The V and J ends lost 3 bases and 5 bases, in that order; junction bases with no gene match: 20. The CDR3 has 19 residues. Written as DNA, the CDR3 is TGTGCCACCAGCAGTGGGACCGGGACTAGTCGAAGTAGGGTCGAGACCCAGTACTTC. This translates into CATSSGTGTSRSRVETQYF.

This clonotype was observed at least ten times. The genes are TRBV10-3 and TRBJ2-5; 10 bases align to TRBD1. The V gene end was trimmed by 7 bases and the J gene end by 5 bases; junction bases not matched to a gene: 4. Germline CDR1 and CDR2: ENHRY and SYGVKD. This CDR3 contains 13 residues. The CDR3 nucleotides are TGTGCCATCACTCGGGGACAGGGGGAGACCCAGTACTTC. Translation: CAITRGQGETQYF.

The chain uses TRBV7-3 and TRBJ2-3, with no clear D. CDR1 is SGHTA, CDR2 FQGTGA, per germline. This CDR3 is 14 amino acids long. Trimming shortened V by 9 bases and J by 1 base, and 14 bases separated the two germline ends. CDR3: CASTDPPRTDTQYF. The CDR3 nucleotides are TGTGCCAGTACCGACCCGCCCCGCACAGATACGCAGTATTTT.

The chain is built from TRBV20-1 and TRBJ1-5; no clear D. Between the trimmed V and J ends, which lost 4 bases and 8 bases, there was a span of 9 bases. The CDR3 has 11 residues. In germline, CDR1 is DFQATT, CDR2 SNEGSKA (reference sequence). This chain's CDR3 is CSAIAEEPQHF. The CDR3 nucleotides read TGCAGTGCTATCGCGGAAGAGCCCCAGCATTTT.

This clonotype has a count of ten or more. V gene TRBV19 combines with J gene TRBJ2-7, with 7 bases matching TRBD1. The CDR3 covers 14 residues. After removal of 4 bases from V and 3 bases from J, the junction contained 6 bases not matched to a gene. Germline CDR1 LNHDA, CDR2 SQIVND (reference sequence). Here the CDR3 DNA reads TGTGCCAGTAGTACGAGGGACAGTATCTACGAGCAGTACTTC. Translating it yields CASSTRDSIYEQYF.

The chain combines TRBV9 with TRBJ2-2, with a tentative D call TRBD2 (5 bases). V was pared by 3 bases and J by 7 bases, with 7 bases between. CDR1 and CDR2 (germline): SGDLS, YYNGEE. The CDR3 consists of 12 residues. DNA of the CDR3: TGTGCCAGCAGCGAAGCGGTCGGGGAGCTGTTTTTT. Protein product: CASSEAVGELFF.

The genes are TRBV7-2 and TRBJ2-7; D unclear. Germline CDR1 is SGHTA and CDR2 is FQGNSA. Between the trimmed V and J ends, which lost 7 bases and 3 bases, there was a span of 7 bases. The CDR3 covers 11 residues. DNA of the CDR3: TGTGCCAGCACAGCTAGCTACGAGCAGTACTTC. Translation gives CASTASYEQYF.

Turning to this clonotype: Because the CDR3 is missing its conserved closing phenylalanine or tryptophan, this is likely a read error. No DNA is shown, since the ends of the CDR3 on it are uncertain; the CDR3 is the one TCRdb lists. The chain carries TRBV20-1 and TRBJ2-7; no check of the table's D call, TRBD2, against the DNA was made. A total of 8 residues make up the CDR3, ends included. CDR1 DFQATT and CDR2 SNEGSKA come from the germline V gene (reference sequence). The CDR3: CSAPPGTS.

This clonotype was seen at least ten times. This CDR3 is CSASLSGAGEGEQYF. Written as DNA, the CDR3 is TGCAGTGCTAGCTTAAGTGGAGCGGGAGAAGGCGAGCAGTACTTC. The rearrangement uses TRBV20-1 and TRBJ2-7; 8 bases fit TRBD2. Germline trimming cut 3 bases from V and 6 bases from J; bases unmatched to any gene: 13. CDR3 length: 15 amino acids. The germline V gene has CDR1 DFQATT and CDR2 SNEGSKA (reference sequence).

This clonotype was observed at least ten times. This chain uses TRBV29-1 with TRBJ2-2; weak D call: TRBD1 (6 bases). With 4 bases removed from V and 8 bases from J, the gap between germline ends came to 14 bases. CDR3 size: 13 residues. The germline V gene has CDR1 SQVTM and CDR2 ANQGSEA. The CDR3 DNA reads as TGCAGCGTTGGGGGCAGGGGCATGGGGGAGCTGTTTTTT. Translation gives CSVGGRGMGELFF.

This clonotype appeared many times. The rearrangement joins TRBV2 to TRBJ2-2, with D tentatively TRBD1 or TRBD2 (5 bases each). The CDR3 spans 14 residues. Germline CDR1 is SNHLY and CDR2 is FYNNEI. The V and J ends lost 5 bases and 7 bases respectively, with 14 bases between them. This CDR3 reads CASSSEGLVGELFF. DNA of the CDR3: TGTGCCAGCAGTTCTGAGGGGCTTGTCGGGGAGCTGTTTTTT.

About this clonotype itself: A much larger clone sits a single nucleotide away, making a read error possible. V usage is TRBV15 and J usage is TRBJ2-7, with unresolved D. Trimming took 5 bases from V and 0 from J, leaving 8 bases between them. CDR1 and CDR2 from the germline V gene are LNHNV and YYDKDF (reference sequence). CDR3 length equals 13 residues. CDR3 nucleotides: TGTGCCACCAGCCCATCCCGCTCCTACGAGCAGTACTTC. This encodes CATSPSRSYEQYF.

As concerns this clonotype: As the CDR3 is not closed by the conserved phenylalanine or tryptophan, this likely results from a read error. The DNA is left out, because the CDR3 cannot be placed on it with certainty; the CDR3 is given as TCRdb lists it. CDR3: CASSPTTS. V gene TRBV2 combines with J gene TRBJ2-6; TRBD2 is the table's D call and was not checked against the DNA. In germline, CDR1 is SNHLY, CDR2 FYNNEI. With termini counted, the CDR3 has 8 amino acids.

In its sample, this clonotype was seen a few times. V usage is TRBV7-2 and J usage is TRBJ2-1; 7 bases map to TRBD2. The CDR3 spans 13 residues. V was clipped by 4 bases and J by 6 bases; unmatched bases: 3. The germline V gene encodes CDR1 SGHTA and CDR2 FQGNSA. In DNA form, the CDR3 reads TGTGCCAGCAGCTCGCGACTAGCCAATGAGCAGTTCTTC. Translation: CASSSRLANEQFF.

This clonotype was seen once. V usage is TRBV29-1 and J usage is TRBJ2-5; possible D gene TRBD2, 6 bases. Germline assignment: CDR1 SQVTM and CDR2 ANQGSEA. This CDR3 has 13 residues. Trimming took 6 bases from V and 4 from J, leaving 15 bases between them. The CDR3 reads CSVDSRRVETQYF. The CDR3 DNA follows: TGCAGCGTCGACAGCCGGAGGGTAGAGACCCAGTACTTC.

This clonotype has ten or more counts. V usage is TRBV6-1 and J usage is TRBJ2-5; no reliable D call. The CDR3 extends over 13 amino acids. Trimming removed 6 bases from V and 5 bases from J, with 13 bases in between. Germline V lookup: CDR1 MNHNS, CDR2 SASEGT. CDR3: CASRGPAGETQYF. The CDR3 DNA follows: TGTGCCAGCAGAGGCCCCGCCGGGGAGACCCAGTACTTC.

V usage is TRBV20-1 and J usage is TRBJ2-7; tentative D call: TRBD1 (6 bases). V was shortened by 0 bases and J by 4 bases, with 7 bases between the two germline ends. Germline CDR1 and CDR2: DFQATT and SNEGSKA (reference sequence). This CDR3 has 12 residues. The CDR3 loop reads CSAREGAYEQYF. Here the CDR3 DNA reads TGCAGTGCTAGAGAGGGGGCTTACGAGCAGTACTTC.

As DNA, the CDR3 is TGTGCCAGTAGTGGCGGGACCACCCACGAGCAGTACTTC. Its translation: CASSGGTTHEQYF. The chain uses TRBV19 and TRBJ2-7; D might be TRBD2 (6 bases). Germline V gene data show CDR1 as LNHDA and CDR2 as SQIVND (reference sequence). Trimming pared 5 bases from V and 5 bases from J, leaving 13 bases between. The CDR3 runs to 13 residues.

The CDR3 spells CASSQGQGATEAFF. The CDR3, as DNA: TGTGCCAGCAGTCAAGGACAGGGCGCTACTGAAGCTTTCTTT. The chain carries TRBV2 and TRBJ1-1, with 8 bases matching TRBD1. V shed 5 bases and J 5 bases; nucleotides not matched to a gene: 7. The CDR3 loop spans 14 amino acids. Germline V gene data show CDR1 as SNHLY and CDR2 as FYNNEI.

In this sample, this clonotype turned up many times. CDR3 loop: CATSRVGFYNQPQHF. In DNA, the CDR3 is TGTGCCACCAGCAGAGTCGGGTTTTACAATCAGCCCCAGCATTTT. V gene TRBV15 combines with J gene TRBJ1-5; D remains unclear. V was trimmed by 1 base and J by 3 bases, leaving 10 bases between them. The CDR3 consists of 15 residues. Germline V gene sequence: CDR1 LNHNV, CDR2 YYDKDF (reference sequence).